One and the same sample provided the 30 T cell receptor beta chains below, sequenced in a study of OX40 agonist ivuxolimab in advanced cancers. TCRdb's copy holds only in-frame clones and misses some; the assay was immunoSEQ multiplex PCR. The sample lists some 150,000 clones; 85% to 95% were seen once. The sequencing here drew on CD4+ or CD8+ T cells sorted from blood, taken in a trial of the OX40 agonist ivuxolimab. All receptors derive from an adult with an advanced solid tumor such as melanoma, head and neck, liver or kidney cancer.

CDR3 sequence (DNA): TGTGCCGTCGGGAATTCACCCCTCCACTTT. Residues: CAVGNSPLHF. This rearrangement joins TRBV2 to TRBJ1-6; D remains unclear. The CDR3 has 10 residues. The V and J ends lost 11 bases and 7 bases respectively, with 6 bases between them. Germline lookup yields CDR1 SNHLY and CDR2 FYNNEI.

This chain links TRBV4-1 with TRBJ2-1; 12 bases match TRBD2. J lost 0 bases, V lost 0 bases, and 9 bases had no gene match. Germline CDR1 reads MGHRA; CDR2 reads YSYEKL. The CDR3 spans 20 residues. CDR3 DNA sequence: TGCGCCAGCAGCCAAGAGGGCGGGACTAGCGGGCGAAGCTCCTACAATGAGCAGTTCTTC. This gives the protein CASSQEGGTSGRSSYNEQFF.

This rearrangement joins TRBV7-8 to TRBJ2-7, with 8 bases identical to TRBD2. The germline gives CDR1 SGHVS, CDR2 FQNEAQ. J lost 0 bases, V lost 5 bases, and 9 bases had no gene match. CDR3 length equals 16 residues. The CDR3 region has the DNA TGTGCCAGCAGCACAACTAGCGGAGGGACCTCCTACGAGCAGTACTTC. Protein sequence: CASSTTSGGTSYEQYF.

The CDR3 DNA reads as TGTGCCAGCAGCCCACGGGAGCGGTGGGACTATGGCTACACCTTC. Translated: CASSPRERWDYGYTF. The rearrangement uses TRBV7-3 and TRBJ1-2; no clear D. Germline assignment: CDR1 SGHTA and CDR2 FQGTGA. This CDR3 is 15 amino acids long. V lost 5 bases and J 3 bases, leaving 16 bases between the germline ends.

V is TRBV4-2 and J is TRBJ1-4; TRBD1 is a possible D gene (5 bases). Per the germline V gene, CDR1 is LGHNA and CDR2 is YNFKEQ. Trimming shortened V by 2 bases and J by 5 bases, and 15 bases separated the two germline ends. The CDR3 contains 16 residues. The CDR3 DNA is TGTGCCAGCAGCCAAAAGCAGGGTCTGCTAAATGAAAAACTGTTTTTT. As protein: CASSQKQGLLNEKLFF.

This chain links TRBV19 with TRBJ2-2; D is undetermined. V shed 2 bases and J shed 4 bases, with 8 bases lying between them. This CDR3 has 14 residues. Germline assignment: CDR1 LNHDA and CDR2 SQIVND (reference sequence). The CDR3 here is CASSIWEGTGELFF. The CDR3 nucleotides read TGTGCCAGTAGTATATGGGAAGGCACCGGGGAGCTGTTTTTT. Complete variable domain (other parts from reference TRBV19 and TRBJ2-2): DGGITQSPKYLFRKEGQNVTLSCEQNLNHDAMYWYRQDPGQGLRLIYYSQIVNDFQKGDIAEGYSVSREKKESFPLTVTSAQKNPTAFYLCASSIWEGTGELFFGEGSRLTVL.

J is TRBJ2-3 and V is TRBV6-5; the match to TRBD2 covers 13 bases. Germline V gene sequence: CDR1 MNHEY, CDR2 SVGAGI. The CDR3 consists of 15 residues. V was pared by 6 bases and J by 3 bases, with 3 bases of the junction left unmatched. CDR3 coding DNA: TGTGCCAGCAGACTGGGACTAGCGGGAACAGATACGCAGTATTTT. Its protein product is CASRLGLAGTDTQYF.

The CDR3 loop is CASSLRGGGSTEAFF. In DNA, the CDR3 is TGTGCCAGCAGCCTCCGGGGGGGCGGAAGCACTGAAGCTTTCTTT. V usage is TRBV6-5 and J usage is TRBJ1-1; TRBD1 might be the D (6 bases). Deletions cut 6 bases from V and 4 bases from J, with 18 bases between. The CDR3 extends over 15 amino acids. Germline V gives CDR1 MNHEY, CDR2 SVGAGI.

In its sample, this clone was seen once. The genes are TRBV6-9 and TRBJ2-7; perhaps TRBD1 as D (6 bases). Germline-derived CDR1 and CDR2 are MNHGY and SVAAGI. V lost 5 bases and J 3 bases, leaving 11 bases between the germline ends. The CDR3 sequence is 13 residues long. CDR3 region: CASSVQGCYEQYF. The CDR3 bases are TGTGCCAGCAGTGTTCAGGGGTGCTACGAGCAGTACTTC.

Here the CDR3 reads CASSPTRTGPYEQYF. CDR3 in DNA: TGTGCCAGCAGTCCTACCCGGACAGGGCCCTACGAGCAGTACTTC. This chain links TRBV27 with TRBJ2-7; TRBD1 matches at 8 bases. The V gene's germline CDR1 is MNHEY and CDR2 SMNVEV (reference sequence). J gave up 2 bases and V 5 bases, and 8 bases lay outside the gene matches. This CDR3 region has 15 residues.

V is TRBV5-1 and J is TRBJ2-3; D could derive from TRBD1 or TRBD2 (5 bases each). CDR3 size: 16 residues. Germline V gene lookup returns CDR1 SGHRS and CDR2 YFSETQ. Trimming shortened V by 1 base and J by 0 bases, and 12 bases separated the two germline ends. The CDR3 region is CASSLIRGPSTDTQYF. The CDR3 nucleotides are TGCGCCAGCAGCTTGATAAGGGGACCCAGCACAGATACGCAGTATTTT.

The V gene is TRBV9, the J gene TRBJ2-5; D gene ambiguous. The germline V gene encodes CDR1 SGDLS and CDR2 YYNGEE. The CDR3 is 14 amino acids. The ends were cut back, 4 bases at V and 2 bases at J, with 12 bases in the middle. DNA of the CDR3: TGTGCCAGCAGCCCCCCGGACCTTCAAGAGACCCAGTACTTC. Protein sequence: CASSPPDLQETQYF. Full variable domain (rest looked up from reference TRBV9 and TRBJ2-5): DSGVTQTPKHLITATGQRVTLRCSPRSGDLSVYWYQQSLDQGLQFLIQYYNGEERAKGNILERFSAQQFPDLHSELNLSSLELGDSALYFCASSPPDLQETQYFGPGTRLLVL.

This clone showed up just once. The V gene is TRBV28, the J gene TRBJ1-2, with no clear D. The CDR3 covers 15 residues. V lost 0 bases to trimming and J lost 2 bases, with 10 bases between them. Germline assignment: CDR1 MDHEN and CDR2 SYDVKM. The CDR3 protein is CASSLWRESNYGYTF. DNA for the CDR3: TGTGCCAGCAGTTTATGGAGGGAGTCCAACTATGGCTACACCTTC.

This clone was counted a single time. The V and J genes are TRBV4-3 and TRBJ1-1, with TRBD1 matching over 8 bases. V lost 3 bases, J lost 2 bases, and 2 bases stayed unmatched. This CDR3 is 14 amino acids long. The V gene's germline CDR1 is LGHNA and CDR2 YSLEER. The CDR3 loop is CASSQDRVNTEAFF. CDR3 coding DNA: TGCGCCAGCAGCCAGGACAGGGTTAACACTGAAGCTTTCTTT.

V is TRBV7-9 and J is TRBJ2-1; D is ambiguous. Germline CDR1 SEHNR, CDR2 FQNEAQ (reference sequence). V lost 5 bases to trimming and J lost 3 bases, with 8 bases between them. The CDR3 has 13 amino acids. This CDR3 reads CASSVASYNEQFF. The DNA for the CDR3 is TGTGCCAGCAGCGTCGCGAGCTACAATGAGCAGTTCTTC.

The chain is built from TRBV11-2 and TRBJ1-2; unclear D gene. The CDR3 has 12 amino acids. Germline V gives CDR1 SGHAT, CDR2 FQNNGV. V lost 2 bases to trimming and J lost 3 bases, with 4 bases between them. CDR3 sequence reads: CASSLLYYGYTF. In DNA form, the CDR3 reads TGTGCCAGCAGCTTACTCTACTATGGCTACACCTTC.

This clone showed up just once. The CDR3: CASGIHEQFF. The CDR3 region has the DNA TGTGCCAGCGGAATCCATGAGCAGTTCTTC. The rearrangement links TRBV6-5 to TRBJ2-1; D not resolved. Trimming took 8 bases from V and 8 from J, leaving 7 bases between them. Germline values: CDR1 MNHEY, CDR2 SVGAGI. The CDR3 is 10 amino acids.

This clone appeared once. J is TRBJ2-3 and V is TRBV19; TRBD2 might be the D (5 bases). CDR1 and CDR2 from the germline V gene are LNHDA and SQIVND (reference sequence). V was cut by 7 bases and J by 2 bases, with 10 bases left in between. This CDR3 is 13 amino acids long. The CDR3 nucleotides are TGTGCCAGTACCCCACGGGACACAGATACGCAGTATTTT. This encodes CASTPRDTDTQYF.

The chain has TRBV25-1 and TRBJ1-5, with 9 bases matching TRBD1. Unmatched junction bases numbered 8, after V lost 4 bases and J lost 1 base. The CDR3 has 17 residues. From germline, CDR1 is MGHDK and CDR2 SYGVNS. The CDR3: CASSGGPGQGSNQPQHF. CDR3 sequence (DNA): TGTGCCAGCAGTGGGGGACCTGGACAGGGGAGCAATCAGCCCCAGCATTTT.

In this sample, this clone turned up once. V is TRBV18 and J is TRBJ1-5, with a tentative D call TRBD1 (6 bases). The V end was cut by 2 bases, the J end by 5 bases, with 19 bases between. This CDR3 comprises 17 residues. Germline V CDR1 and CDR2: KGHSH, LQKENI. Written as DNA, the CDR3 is TGTGCCAGCTCACCATCGTCGGGAGCCACAGGGTATCAGCCCCAGCATTTT. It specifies CASSPSSGATGYQPQHF.

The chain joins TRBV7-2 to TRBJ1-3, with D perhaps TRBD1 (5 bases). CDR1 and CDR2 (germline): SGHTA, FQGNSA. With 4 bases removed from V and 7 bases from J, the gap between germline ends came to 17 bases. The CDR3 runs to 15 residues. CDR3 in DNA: TGTGCCAGCAGCTCGCAGGGTCCTGGGGTGAACACCATATATTTT. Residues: CASSSQGPGVNTIYF.

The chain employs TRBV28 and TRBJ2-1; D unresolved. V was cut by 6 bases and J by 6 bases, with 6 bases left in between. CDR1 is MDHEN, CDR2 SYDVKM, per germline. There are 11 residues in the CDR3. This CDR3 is CASSQLNEQFF. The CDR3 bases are TGTGCCAGCAGCCAGCTCAATGAGCAGTTCTTC.

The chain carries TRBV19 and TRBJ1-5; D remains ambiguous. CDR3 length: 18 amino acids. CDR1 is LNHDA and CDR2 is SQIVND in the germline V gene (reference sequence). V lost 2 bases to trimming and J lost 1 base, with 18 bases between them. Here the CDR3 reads CASSIIGRGRGSNQPQHF. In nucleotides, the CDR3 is TGTGCCAGTAGTATAATAGGGAGAGGTCGGGGAAGCAATCAGCCCCAGCATTTT.

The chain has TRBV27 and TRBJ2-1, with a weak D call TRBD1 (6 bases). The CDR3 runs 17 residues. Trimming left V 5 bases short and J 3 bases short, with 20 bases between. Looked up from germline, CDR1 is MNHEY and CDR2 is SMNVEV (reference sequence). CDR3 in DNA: TGTGCCAGCAGTCTAAAAGGGTACGGGACACTCTACAATGAGCAGTTCTTC. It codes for CASSLKGYGTLYNEQFF.

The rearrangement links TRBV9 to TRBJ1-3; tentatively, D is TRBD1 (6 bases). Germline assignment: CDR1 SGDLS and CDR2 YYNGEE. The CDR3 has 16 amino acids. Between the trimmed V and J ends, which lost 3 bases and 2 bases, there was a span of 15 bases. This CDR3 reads CASSAYRAWAGNTIYF. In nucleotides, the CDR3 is TGTGCCAGCAGCGCCTACAGGGCCTGGGCTGGAAACACCATATATTTT.

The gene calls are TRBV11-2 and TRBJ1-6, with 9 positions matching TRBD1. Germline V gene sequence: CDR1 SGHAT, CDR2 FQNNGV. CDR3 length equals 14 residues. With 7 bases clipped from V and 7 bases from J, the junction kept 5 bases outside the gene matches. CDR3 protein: CASTRQGGNSPLHF. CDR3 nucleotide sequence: TGTGCCAGCACTAGACAGGGGGGGAATTCACCCCTCCACTTT.

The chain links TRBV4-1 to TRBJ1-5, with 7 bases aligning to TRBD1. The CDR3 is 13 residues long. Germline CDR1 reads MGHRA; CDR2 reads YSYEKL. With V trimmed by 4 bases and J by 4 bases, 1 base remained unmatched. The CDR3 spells CASSRQGNQPQHF. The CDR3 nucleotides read TGCGCCAGCAGCCGACAGGGAAATCAGCCCCAGCATTTT.

CDR3 sequence reads: CASSVDGTGGYEQYF. The CDR3 nucleotides are TGTGCCAGCAGCGTAGATGGGACAGGGGGCTACGAGCAGTACTTC. J is TRBJ2-7 and V is TRBV9; 11 bases fit TRBD1. The CDR3 totals 15 residues. V gave up 0 bases and J gave up 3 bases; unmatched junction bases: 2. In germline, CDR1 is SGDLS, CDR2 YYNGEE.

CDR3 bases: TGTGCCAGCAGCTTGAGGGGGAGCAATCAGCCCCAGCATTTT. Translating it yields CASSLRGSNQPQHF. This chain links TRBV7-2 with TRBJ1-5; perhaps TRBD1 as D (6 bases). Germline loops: CDR1 SGHTA, CDR2 FQGNSA. This CDR3 comprises 14 residues. The germline V and J ends were trimmed by 3 bases and 1 base, with 7 bases remaining between them.

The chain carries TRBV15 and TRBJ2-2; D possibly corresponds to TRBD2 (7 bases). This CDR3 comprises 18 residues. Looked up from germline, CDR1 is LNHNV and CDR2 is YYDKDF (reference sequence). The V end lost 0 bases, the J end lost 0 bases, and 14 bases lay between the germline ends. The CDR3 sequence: CATSREYAGAPNTGELFF. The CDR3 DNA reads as TGTGCCACCAGCAGAGAATACGCGGGGGCCCCGAACACCGGGGAGCTGTTTTTT.